This T cell receptor beta chain is from a study of cytomegalovirus exposure and HLA in healthy donors. Study-wide points: Usually a TCR sequence was rare, but some public TCRs were found in many donors. Cytomegalovirus status, reportedly, was diagnosed with high specificity and sensitivity by the classifier. The investigators catalogued some 150 TCR beta chains as cytomegalovirus-associated.

With regard to this clone: Its matching antigen is unknown.

With 60 Vbeta and 13 Jbeta primers, the PCR was carried out. Method: immunoSEQ multiplex PCR; TCRdb's copy keeps in-frame clones and lacks some. The profile shows 150,000 to 170,000 clones, roughly 72% of them singletons. The germline gives CDR1 SGHRS, CDR2 YFSETQ. Trimming removed 3 bases from V and 10 bases from J, with 13 bases in between. CDR3 size: 12 residues. The sequenced sample was PBMCs. The receptor was isolated from a man between 25 and 39 years old in good health and CMV-seronegative. The rearrangement links TRBV5-1 to TRBJ1-1; D is ambiguous. The CDR3 nucleotides read TGCGCCAGCAGCTACGACGGAGAGGGAGCTTTCTTT. Translation: CASSYDGEGAFF.